This TCR beta chain was found in a study of blood T cell repertoires in COVID-19. About the study: Both acute and convalescent COVID-19 samples were obtained from the United States, Italy and Spain.

In the original processing: Quantification of nucleated cells was approximated via reference gene primer amplification. Produced via immunoSEQ multiplex PCR; TCRdb's table is partial and in-frame only. That table furnishes V, J and clone size, whereas the DNA furnished D and trimming. The sample consists of 150,000 to 200,000 clones, about 88% of them appearing once. With V trimmed by 0 bases and J by 2 bases, 4 bases remained unmatched. CDR1 SNHLY and CDR2 FYNNEI come from the germline V gene. This CDR3 is 16 amino acids long. The clonotype comes from a man aged 40-49 years with active or convalescent COVID-19. The chain recombines TRBV2 with TRBJ1-5; 7 bases match TRBD1. What was sequenced was peripheral blood. The DNA of the CDR3 is TGTGCCAGCAGTGAAGCGGCAGGGGGACGCAATCAGCCCCAGCATTTT. Amino acids: CASSEAAGGRNQPQHF. The whole variable domain, remainder taken from reference TRBV2 and TRBJ1-5, is EPEVTQTPSHQVTQMGQEVILRCVPISNHLYFYWYRQILGQKVEFLVSFYNNEISEKSEIFDDQFSVERPDGSNFTLKIRSTKLEDSAMYFCASSEAAGGRNQPQHFGDGTRLSIL.